The text below deals with one TCR beta chain. This sample is drawn from a study of OX40 agonist ivuxolimab in advanced cancers. Across the study: Every 2 weeks, ivuxolimab was infused into the patients intravenously at between 0.01 and 10 mg/kg.

TCRdb's copy holds only in-frame clones and misses some; the assay was immunoSEQ multiplex PCR. Of under 80,000 clones listed, around 86% are singletons. CDR3 length equals 15 residues. In germline, CDR1 is MNHNS, CDR2 SASEGT. V dropped 3 bases and J dropped 6; count of bases not matched to a gene: 5. Specimen: CD4+ or CD8+ T cells sorted from blood, collected in a trial of the OX40 agonist ivuxolimab. The chain is built from TRBV6-1 and TRBJ1-5; 10 nucleotides match TRBD1. This receptor was identified in an adult with an advanced solid tumor such as melanoma, head and neck, liver or kidney cancer. In DNA form, the CDR3 reads TGTGCCAGCAGTGAGACAGGGGGCAACGGTCAGCCCCAGCATTTT. It encodes CASSETGGNGQPQHF.